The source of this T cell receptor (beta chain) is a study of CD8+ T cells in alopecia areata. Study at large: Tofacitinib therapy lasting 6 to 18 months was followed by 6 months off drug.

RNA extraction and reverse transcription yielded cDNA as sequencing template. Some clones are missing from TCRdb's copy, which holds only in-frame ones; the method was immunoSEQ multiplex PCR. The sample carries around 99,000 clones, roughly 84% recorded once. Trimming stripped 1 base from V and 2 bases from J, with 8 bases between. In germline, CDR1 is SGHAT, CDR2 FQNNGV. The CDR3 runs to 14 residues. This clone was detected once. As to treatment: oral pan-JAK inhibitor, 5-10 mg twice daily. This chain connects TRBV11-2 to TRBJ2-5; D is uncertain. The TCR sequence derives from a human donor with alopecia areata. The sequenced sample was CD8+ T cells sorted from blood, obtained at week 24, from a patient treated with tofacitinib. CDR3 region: CASSLGQLQETQYF. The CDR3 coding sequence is TGTGCCAGCAGCTTAGGTCAGTTACAAGAGACCCAGTACTTC.